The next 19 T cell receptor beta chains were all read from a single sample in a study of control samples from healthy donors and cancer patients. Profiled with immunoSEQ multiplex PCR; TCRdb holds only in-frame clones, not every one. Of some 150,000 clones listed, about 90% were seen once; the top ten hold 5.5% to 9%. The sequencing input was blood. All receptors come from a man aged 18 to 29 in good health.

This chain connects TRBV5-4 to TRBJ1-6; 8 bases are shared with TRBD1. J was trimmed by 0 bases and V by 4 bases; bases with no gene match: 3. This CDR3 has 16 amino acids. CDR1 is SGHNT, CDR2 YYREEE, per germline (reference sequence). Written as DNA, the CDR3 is TGTGCCAGCAGCAACGGACAGGGCTCCTATAATTCACCCCTCCACTTT. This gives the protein CASSNGQGSYNSPLHF.

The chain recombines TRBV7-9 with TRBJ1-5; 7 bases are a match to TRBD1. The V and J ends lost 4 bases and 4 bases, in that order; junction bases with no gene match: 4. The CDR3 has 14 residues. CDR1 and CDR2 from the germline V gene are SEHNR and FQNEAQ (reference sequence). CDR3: CASSSGQLNQPQHF. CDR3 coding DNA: TGTGCCAGCAGCTCGGGACAGCTAAATCAGCCCCAGCATTTT.

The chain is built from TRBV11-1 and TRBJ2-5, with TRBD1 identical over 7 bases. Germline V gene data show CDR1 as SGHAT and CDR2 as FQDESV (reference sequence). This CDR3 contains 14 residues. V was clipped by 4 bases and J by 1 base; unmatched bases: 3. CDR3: CASSWGQTQETQYF. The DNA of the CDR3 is TGTGCCAGCAGCTGGGGACAGACCCAAGAGACCCAGTACTTC.

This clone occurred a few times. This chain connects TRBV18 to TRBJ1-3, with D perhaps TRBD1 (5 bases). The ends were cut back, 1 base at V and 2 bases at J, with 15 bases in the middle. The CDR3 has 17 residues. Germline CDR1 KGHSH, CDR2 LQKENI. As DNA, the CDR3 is TGTGCCAGCTCACCACTCTCAGGGCCCCAACCTGGAAACACCATATATTTT. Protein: CASSPLSGPQPGNTIYF.

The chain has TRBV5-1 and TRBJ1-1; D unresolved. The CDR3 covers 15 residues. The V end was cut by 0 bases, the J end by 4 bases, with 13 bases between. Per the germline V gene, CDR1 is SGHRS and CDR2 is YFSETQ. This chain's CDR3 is CASSLDGSAGTEAFF. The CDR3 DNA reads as TGCGCCAGCAGCTTGGATGGCTCGGCGGGCACTGAAGCTTTCTTT.

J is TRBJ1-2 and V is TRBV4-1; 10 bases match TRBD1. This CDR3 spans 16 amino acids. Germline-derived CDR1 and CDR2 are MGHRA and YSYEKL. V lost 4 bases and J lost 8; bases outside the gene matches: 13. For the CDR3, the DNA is TGCGCCAGCAGCCCCAGACAGGGGGCGTTTGAGATGGGCTACACCTTC. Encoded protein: CASSPRQGAFEMGYTF.

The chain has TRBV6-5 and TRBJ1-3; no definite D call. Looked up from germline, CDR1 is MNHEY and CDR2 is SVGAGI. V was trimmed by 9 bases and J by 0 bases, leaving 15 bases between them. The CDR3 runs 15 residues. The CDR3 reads CARTDGRCSGNTIYF. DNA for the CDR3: TGTGCCAGGACGGACGGAAGATGCTCTGGAAACACCATATATTTT.

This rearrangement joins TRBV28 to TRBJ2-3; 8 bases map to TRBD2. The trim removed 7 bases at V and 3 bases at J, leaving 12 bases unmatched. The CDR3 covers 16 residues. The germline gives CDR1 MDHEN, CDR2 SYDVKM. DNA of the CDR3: TGTGCCAGCATTCCTTCAGCCGGGGGGGCAACAGATACGCAGTATTTT. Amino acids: CASIPSAGGATDTQYF.

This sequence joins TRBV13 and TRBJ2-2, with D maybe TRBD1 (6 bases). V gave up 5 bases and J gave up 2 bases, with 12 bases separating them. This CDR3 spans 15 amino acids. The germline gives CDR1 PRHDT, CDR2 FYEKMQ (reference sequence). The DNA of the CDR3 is TGTGCCAGCAGCAGGACGGACAGAAACACCGGGGAGCTGTTTTTT. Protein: CASSRTDRNTGELFF.

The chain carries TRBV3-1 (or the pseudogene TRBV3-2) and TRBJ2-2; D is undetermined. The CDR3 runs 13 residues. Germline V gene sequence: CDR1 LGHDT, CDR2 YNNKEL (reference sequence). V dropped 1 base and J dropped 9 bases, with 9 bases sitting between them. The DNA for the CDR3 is TGTGCCAGCAGCCAAGGGACGGTCCGGGAGCTGTTTTTT. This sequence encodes CASSQGTVRELFF.

CDR3 sequence reads: CASRQDSYEQYF. CDR3 nucleotide sequence: TGTGCCAGCAGGCAGGACTCCTACGAGCAGTACTTC. The rearrangement joins TRBV2 to TRBJ2-7; D is unresolved. The CDR3 has 12 residues. The V end was cut by 6 bases, the J end by 0 bases, with 6 bases between. Germline V gene sequence: CDR1 SNHLY, CDR2 FYNNEI.

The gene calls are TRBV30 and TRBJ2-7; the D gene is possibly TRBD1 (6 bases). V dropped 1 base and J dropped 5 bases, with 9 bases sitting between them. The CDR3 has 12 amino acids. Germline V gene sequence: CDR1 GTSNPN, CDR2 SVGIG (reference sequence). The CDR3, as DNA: TGTGCCTGGAGTGGCAACAGGGACGAGCAGTACTTC. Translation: CAWSGNRDEQYF.

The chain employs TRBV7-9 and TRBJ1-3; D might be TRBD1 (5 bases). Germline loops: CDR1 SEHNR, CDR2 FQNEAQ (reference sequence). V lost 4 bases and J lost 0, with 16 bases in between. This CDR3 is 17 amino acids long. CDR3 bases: TGTGCCAGCAGCTCGCTATGGGACGGTAGCTCTGGAAACACCATATATTTT. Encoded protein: CASSSLWDGSSGNTIYF.

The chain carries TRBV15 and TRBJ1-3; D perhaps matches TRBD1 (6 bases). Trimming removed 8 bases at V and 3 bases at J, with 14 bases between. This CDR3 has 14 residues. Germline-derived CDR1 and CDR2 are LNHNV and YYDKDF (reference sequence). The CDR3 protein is CATEGGIGGNTIYF. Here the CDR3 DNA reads TGTGCCACCGAAGGGGGAATCGGTGGAAACACCATATATTTT.

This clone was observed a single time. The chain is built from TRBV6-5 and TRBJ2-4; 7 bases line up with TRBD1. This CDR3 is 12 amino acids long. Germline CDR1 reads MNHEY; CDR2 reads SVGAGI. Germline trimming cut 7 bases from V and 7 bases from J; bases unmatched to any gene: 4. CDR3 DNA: TGTGCCAGCACCCCAGGGGGTAACATTCAGTACTTC. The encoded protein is CASTPGGNIQYF.

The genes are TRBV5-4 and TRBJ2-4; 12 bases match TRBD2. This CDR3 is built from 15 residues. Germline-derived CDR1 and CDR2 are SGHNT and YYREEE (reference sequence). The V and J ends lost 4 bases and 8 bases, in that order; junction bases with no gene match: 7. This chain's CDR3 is CASSVSSGGADIQYF. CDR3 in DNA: TGTGCCAGCAGCGTTTCTAGCGGGGGGGCCGACATTCAGTACTTC.

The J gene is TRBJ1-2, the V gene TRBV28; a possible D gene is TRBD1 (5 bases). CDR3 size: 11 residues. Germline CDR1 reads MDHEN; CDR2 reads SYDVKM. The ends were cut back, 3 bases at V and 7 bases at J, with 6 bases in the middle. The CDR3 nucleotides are TGTGCCAGCAGTTTTGGGGGTGGCTACACCTTC. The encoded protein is CASSFGGGYTF.

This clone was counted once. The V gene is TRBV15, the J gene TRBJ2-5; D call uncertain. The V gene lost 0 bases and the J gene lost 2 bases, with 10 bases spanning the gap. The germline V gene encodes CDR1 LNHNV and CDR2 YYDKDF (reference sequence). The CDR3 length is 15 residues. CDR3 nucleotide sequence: TGTGCCACCAGCAGAGATGGGTACGGACAAGAGACCCAGTACTTC. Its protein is CATSRDGYGQETQYF.

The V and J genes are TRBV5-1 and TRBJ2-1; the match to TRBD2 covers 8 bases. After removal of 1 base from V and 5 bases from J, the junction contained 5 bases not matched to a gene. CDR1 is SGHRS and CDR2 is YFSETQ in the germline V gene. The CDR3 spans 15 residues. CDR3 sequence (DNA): TGCGCCAGCAGCTTGTTACTAGCGGAAAACAATGAGCAGTTCTTC. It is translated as CASSLLLAENNEQFF. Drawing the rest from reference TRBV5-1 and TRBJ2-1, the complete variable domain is KAGVTQTPRYLIKTRGQQVTLSCSPISGHRSVSWYQQTPGQGLQFLFEYFSETQRNKGNFPGRFSGRQFSNSRSEMNVSTLELGDSALYLCASSLLLAENNEQFFGPGTRLTVL.